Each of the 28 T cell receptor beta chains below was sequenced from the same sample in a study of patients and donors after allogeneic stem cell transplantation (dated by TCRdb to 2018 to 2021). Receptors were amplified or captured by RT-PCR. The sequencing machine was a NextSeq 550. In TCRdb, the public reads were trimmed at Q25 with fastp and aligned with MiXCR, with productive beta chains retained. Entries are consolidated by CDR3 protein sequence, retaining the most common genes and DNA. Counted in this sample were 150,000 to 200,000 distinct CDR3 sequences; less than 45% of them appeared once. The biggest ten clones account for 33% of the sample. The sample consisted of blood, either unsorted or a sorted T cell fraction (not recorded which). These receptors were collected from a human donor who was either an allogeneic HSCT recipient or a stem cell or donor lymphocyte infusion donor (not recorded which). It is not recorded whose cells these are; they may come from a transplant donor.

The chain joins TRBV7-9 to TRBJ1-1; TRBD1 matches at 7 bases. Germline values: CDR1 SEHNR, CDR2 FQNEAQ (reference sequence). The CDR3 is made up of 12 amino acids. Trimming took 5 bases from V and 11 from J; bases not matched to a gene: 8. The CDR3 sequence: CASSQQGTGAFF. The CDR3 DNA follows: TGTGCCAGCAGCCAACAGGGGACGGGCGCTTTCTTT. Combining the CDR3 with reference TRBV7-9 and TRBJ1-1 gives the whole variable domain DTGVSQNPRHKITKRGQNVTFRCDPISEHNRLYWYRQTLGQGPEFLTYFQNEAQLEKSRLLSDRFSAERPKGSFSTLEIQRTEQGDSAMYLCASSQQGTGAFFGQGTRLTVV.

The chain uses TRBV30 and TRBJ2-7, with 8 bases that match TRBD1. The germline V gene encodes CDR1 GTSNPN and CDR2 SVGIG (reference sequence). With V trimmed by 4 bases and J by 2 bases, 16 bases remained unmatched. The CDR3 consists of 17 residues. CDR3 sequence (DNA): TGTGCCTGGATCTCCCTCGAGACAGGGGAAGCACCCTACGAGCAGTACTTC. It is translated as CAWISLETGEAPYEQYF.

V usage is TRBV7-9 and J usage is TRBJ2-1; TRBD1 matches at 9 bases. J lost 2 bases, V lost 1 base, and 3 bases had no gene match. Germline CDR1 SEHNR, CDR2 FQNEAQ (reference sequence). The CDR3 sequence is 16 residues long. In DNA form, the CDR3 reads TGTGCCAGCAGCTTAGACAGGGGGCGACCCTACAATGAGCAGTTCTTC. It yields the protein CASSLDRGRPYNEQFF.

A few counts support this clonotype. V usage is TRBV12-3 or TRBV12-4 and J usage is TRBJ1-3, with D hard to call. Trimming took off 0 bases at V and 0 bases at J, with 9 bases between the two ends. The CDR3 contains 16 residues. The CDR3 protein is CASSLARFTSGNTIYF. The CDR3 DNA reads TGTGCCAGCAGTTTAGCGAGGTTCACCTCTGGAAACACCATATATTTT.

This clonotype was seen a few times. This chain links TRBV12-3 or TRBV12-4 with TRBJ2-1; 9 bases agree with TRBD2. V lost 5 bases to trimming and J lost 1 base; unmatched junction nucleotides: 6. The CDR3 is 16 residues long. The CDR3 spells CASSPGTSRSYNEQFF. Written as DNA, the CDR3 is TGTGCCAGCAGTCCAGGGACTAGCAGATCCTACAATGAGCAGTTCTTC.

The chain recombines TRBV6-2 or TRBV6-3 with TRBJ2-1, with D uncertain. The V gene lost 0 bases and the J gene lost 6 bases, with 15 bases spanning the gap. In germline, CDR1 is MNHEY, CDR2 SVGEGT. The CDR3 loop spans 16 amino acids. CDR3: CASSYSWDSYFNEQFF. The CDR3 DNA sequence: TGTGCCAGCAGTTACTCATGGGATTCGTACTTCAATGAGCAGTTCTTC.

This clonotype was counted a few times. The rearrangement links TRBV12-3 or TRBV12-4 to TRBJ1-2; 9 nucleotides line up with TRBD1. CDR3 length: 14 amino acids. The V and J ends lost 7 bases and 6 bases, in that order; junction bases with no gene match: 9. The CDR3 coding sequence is TGTGCCAGCACCCCGACAGGGGGAAGAAATGGCTACACCTTC. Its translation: CASTPTGGRNGYTF.

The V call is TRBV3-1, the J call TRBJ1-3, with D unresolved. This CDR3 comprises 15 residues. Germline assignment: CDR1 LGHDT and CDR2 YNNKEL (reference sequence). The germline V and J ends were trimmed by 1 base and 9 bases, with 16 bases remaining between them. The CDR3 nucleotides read TGTGCCAGCAGCCAAGCCTTCATTATGGACGCCACCATATATTTT. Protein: CASSQAFIMDATIYF. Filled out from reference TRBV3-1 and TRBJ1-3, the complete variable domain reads DTAVSQTPKYLVTQMGNDKSIKCEQNLGHDTMYWYKQDSKKFLKIMFSYNNKELIINETVPNRFSPKSPDKAHLNLHINSLELGDSAVYFCASSQAFIMDATIYFGEGSWLTVV.

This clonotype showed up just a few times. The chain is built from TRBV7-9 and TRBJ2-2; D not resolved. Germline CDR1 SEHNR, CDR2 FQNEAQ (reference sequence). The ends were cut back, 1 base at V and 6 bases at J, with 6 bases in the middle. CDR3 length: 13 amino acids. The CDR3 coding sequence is TGTGCCAGCAGCTTAGGTAGTCCCGGGGAGCTGTTTTTT. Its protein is CASSLGSPGELFF.

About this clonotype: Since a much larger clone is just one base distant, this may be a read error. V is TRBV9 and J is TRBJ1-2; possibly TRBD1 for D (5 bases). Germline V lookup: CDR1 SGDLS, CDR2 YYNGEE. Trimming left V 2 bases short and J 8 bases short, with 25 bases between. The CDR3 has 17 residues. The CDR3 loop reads CASSVETRNRFGWGYTF. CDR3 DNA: TGTGCCAGCAGCGTCGAAACTCGAAACAGGTTTGGCTGGGGCTACACCTTC.

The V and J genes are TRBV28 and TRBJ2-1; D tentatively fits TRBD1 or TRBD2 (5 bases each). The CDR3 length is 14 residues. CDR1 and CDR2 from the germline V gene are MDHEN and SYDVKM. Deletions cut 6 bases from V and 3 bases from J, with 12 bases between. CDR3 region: CASRYMGVYNEQFF. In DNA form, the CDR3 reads TGTGCCAGCAGGTACATGGGGGTCTACAATGAGCAGTTCTTC.

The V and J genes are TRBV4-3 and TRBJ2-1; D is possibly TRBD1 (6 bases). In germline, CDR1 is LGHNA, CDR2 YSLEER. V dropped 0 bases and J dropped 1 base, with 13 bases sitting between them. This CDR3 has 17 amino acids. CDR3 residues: CASSQDGGQWSYNEQFF. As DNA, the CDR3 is TGCGCCAGCAGCCAAGATGGGGGCCAGTGGTCCTACAATGAGCAGTTCTTC.

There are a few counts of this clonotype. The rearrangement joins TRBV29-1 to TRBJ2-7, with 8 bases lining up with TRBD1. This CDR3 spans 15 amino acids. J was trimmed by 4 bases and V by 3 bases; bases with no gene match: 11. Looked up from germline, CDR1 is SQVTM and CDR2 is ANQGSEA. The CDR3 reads CSVDSGVTGVYEQYF. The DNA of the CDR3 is TGCAGCGTTGATTCTGGGGTGACAGGGGTGTACGAGCAGTACTTC.

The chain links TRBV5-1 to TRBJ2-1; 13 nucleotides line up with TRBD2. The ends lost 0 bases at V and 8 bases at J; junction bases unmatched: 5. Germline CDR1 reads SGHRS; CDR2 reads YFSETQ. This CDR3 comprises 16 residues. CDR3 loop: CASSLAKLAGGDEQFF. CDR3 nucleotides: TGCGCCAGCAGCTTGGCCAAACTAGCGGGAGGGGATGAGCAGTTCTTC.

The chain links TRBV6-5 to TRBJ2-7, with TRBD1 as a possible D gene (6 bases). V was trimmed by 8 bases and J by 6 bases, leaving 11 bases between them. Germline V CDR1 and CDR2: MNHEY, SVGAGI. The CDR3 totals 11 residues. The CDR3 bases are TGTGCCAGCGAACAGGGTCCCGAGCAGTACTTC. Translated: CASEQGPEQYF.

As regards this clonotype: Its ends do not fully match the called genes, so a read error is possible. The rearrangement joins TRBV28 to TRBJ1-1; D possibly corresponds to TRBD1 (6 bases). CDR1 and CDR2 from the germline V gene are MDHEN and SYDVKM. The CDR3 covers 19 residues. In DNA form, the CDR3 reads TGTGCCAGCAGTTTATTTGGGGCACAGGGTTGGGCTATGAACGCTGAAGCTTTCTTT. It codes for CASSLFGAQGWAMNAEAFF.

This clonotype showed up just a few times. The CDR3 protein is CASSLQMDWREEGEQYF. CDR3 nucleotide sequence: TGTGCCAGCAGCCTGCAGATGGATTGGCGGGAGGAGGGAGAGCAGTACTTC. This rearrangement joins TRBV14 to TRBJ2-7; TRBD2 matches 8 bases. The germline gives CDR1 SGHDN, CDR2 FVKESK. The V gene end was trimmed by 4 bases and the J gene end by 7 bases; junction bases not matched to a gene: 18. This CDR3 has 17 residues.

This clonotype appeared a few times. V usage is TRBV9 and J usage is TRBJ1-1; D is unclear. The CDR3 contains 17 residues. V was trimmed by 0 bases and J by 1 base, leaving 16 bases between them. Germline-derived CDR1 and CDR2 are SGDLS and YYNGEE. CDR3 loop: CASSVDPGRHRNTEAFF. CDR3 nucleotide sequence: TGTGCCAGCAGCGTAGATCCCGGCCGTCACAGGAACACTGAAGCTTTCTTT. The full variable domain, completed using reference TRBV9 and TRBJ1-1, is DSGVTQTPKHLITATGQRVTLRCSPRSGDLSVYWYQQSLDQGLQFLIQYYNGEERAKGNILERFSAQQFPDLHSELNLSSLELGDSALYFCASSVDPGRHRNTEAFFGQGTRLTVV.

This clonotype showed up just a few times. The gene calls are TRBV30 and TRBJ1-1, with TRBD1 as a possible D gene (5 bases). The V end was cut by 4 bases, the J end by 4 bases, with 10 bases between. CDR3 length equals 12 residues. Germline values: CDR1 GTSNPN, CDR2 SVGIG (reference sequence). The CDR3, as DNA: TGTGCCTGGAAGGACACGGGCACTGAAGCTTTCTTT. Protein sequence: CAWKDTGTEAFF. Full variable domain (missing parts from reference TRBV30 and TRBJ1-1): SQTIHQWPATLVQPVGSPLSLECTVEGTSNPNLYWYRQAAGRGLQLLFYSVGIGQISSEVPQNLSASRPQDRQFILSSKKLLLSDSGFYLCAWKDTGTEAFFGQGTRLTVV.

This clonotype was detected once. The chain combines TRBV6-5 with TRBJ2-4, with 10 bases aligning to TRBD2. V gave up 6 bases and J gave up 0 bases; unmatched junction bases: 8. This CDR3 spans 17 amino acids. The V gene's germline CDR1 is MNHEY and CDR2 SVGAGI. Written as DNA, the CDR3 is TGTGCCAGCAGGCGGACTAGCGGATTCGTAGCCAAAAACATTCAGTACTTC. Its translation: CASRRTSGFVAKNIQYF.

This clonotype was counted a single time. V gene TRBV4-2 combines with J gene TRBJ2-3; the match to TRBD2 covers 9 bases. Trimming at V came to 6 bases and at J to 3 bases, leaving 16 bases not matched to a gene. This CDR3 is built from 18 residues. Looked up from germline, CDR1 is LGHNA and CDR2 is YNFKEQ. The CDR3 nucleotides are TGTGCCAGCAGGACGAGGGCGGGAGGGCCTGATAGTACAGATACGCAGTATTTT. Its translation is CASRTRAGGPDSTDTQYF.

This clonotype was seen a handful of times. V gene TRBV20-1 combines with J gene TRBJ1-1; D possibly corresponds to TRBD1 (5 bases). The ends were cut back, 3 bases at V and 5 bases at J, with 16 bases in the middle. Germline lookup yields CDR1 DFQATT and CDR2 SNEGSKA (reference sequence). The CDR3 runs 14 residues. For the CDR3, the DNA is TGCAGTGCTAGGGGGCCGGGCATGGATACTGAAGCTTTCTTT. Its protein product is CSARGPGMDTEAFF.

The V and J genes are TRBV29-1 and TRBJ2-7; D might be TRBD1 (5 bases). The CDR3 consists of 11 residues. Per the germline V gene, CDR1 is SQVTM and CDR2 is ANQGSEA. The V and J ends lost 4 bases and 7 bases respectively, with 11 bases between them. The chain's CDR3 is CSVGQLMEQYF. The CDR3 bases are TGCAGCGTTGGACAGCTGATGGAGCAGTACTTC.

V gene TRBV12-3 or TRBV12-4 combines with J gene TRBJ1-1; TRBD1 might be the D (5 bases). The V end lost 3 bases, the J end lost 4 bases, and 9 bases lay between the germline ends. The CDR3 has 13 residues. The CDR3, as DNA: TGTGCCAGCAGTTTCGGGGGTAGCACTGAAGCTTTCTTT. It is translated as CASSFGGSTEAFF.

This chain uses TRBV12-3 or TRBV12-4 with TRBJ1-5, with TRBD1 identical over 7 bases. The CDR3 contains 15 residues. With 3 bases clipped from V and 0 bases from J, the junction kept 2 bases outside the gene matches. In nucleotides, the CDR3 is TGTGCCAGCAGTTTCGGGACAGATAGCAATCAGCCCCAGCATTTT. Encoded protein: CASSFGTDSNQPQHF.

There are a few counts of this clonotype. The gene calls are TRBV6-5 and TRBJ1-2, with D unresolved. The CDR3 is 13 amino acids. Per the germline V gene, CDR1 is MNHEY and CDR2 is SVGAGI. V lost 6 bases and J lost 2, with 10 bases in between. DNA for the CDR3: TGTGCCAGCAGCCACGACATCAACTATGGCTACACCTTC. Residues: CASSHDINYGYTF.

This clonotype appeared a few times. The DNA of the CDR3 is TGCGCCAGCAGCCAAGAAGGAGGGACTGAAGAGACCCAGTACTTC. Its protein product is CASSQEGGTEETQYF. V is TRBV4-3 and J is TRBJ2-5; D might be TRBD2 (6 bases). Germline V gene data show CDR1 as LGHNA and CDR2 as YSLEER. Trimming cost V 0 bases and J 3 bases, with 11 bases left between them. The CDR3 extends over 15 amino acids.

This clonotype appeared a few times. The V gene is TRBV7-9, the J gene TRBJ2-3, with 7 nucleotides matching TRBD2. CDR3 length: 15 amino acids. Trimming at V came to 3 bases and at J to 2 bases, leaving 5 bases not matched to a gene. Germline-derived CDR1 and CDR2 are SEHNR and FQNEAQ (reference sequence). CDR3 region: CASSLPSGNTDTQYF. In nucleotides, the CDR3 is TGTGCCAGCAGCTTGCCTAGCGGAAACACAGATACGCAGTATTTT.